Listed here are 30 T cell receptor beta chains from one sample, sequenced in a study of T cell clones after liver transplantation. The method was immunoSEQ multiplex PCR; TCRdb's version includes in-frame clones alone and lacks a portion of them. The sample lists fewer than 110,000 clones; about 81% were seen once. Here the sequenced sample was CD4+ T cells from blood, taken around 50 months after liver transplant. The receptors come from a human patient who received a liver transplant. Some T cells here may be from the graft donor.

The CDR3 reads CASSLSPVPASNQPQHF. In DNA, the CDR3 is TGTGCCAGCAGTTTATCCCCCGTGCCTGCTAGCAATCAGCCCCAGCATTTT. This sequence joins TRBV27 and TRBJ1-5, with D unresolved. The CDR3 has 17 amino acids. Germline V gene lookup returns CDR1 MNHEY and CDR2 SMNVEV (reference sequence). Trimming removed 0 bases at V and 0 bases at J, with 12 bases between.

The V gene is TRBV18, the J gene TRBJ2-7; TRBD2 agrees at 9 bases. Germline CDR1 KGHSH, CDR2 LQKENI. The CDR3 covers 13 residues. V lost 6 bases, J lost 6 bases, and 6 bases stayed unmatched. CDR3 protein: CASSPGLAFEQYF. The CDR3 DNA reads as TGTGCCAGCTCCCCCGGACTAGCGTTCGAGCAGTACTTC.

The rearrangement links TRBV7-3 to TRBJ2-3; D is possibly TRBD2 (5 bases). Between the trimmed V and J ends, which lost 3 bases and 8 bases, there was a span of 12 bases. The CDR3 contains 13 residues. The V gene's germline CDR1 is SGHTA and CDR2 FQGTGA. DNA for the CDR3: TGTGCCAGCAGCTTCGTCGGGGTAGCTACGCAGTATTTT. Its translation is CASSFVGVATQYF.

V and J are TRBV18 and TRBJ2-1; D is perhaps TRBD1 or TRBD2 (5 bases each). Germline V gene sequence: CDR1 KGHSH, CDR2 LQKENI. V lost 6 bases and J 5 bases, leaving 14 bases between the germline ends. This CDR3 contains 14 residues. The CDR3 loop reads CASSLRDGHNEQFF. CDR3 DNA: TGTGCCAGCTCCCTCAGGGACGGTCACAATGAGCAGTTCTTC.

This clone was observed once. This chain uses TRBV7-6 with TRBJ2-1, with 7 nucleotides matching TRBD2. The CDR3 consists of 13 residues. Germline-derived CDR1 and CDR2 are SGHVS and FNYEAQ. The trim removed 5 bases at V and 9 bases at J, leaving 7 bases unmatched. The DNA for the CDR3 is TGTGCCAGCAGCCCGAGCGGGAAGAGTGAGCAGTTCTTC. Residues: CASSPSGKSEQFF.

This clone was counted between two and nine times. The V call is TRBV2, the J call TRBJ2-7; D is undetermined. V dropped 4 bases and J dropped 6 bases, with 16 bases sitting between them. The length of the CDR3 is 14 residues. Per the germline V gene, CDR1 is SNHLY and CDR2 is FYNNEI. The DNA for the CDR3 is TGTGCCAGCAGTGTTCAGGCGGCTGTGGGCGAGCAGTACTTC. Protein product: CASSVQAAVGEQYF.

The gene calls are TRBV7-3 and TRBJ2-2; D is possibly TRBD2 (5 bases). V was cut by 1 base and J by 0 bases, with 6 bases left in between. This CDR3 has 15 residues. Germline V gene data show CDR1 as SGHTA and CDR2 as FQGTGA. CDR3 sequence (DNA): TGTGCCAGCAGCTTAATAGCGACGAACACCGGGGAGCTGTTTTTT. Translated, it gives CASSLIATNTGELFF.

The gene calls are TRBV2 and TRBJ1-4; 8 bases fit TRBD1. The CDR3 runs to 15 residues. Germline lookup yields CDR1 SNHLY and CDR2 FYNNEI. The ends lost 6 bases at V and 5 bases at J; junction bases unmatched: 8. The CDR3 DNA sequence: TGTGCCAGCAGCCTATCGACAGGGGAGAATGAAAAACTGTTTTTT. Translated, it gives CASSLSTGENEKLFF.

The J gene is TRBJ2-2, the V gene TRBV9, with no clear D. Looked up from germline, CDR1 is SGDLS and CDR2 is YYNGEE. V was trimmed by 4 bases and J by 4 bases, leaving 8 bases between them. The CDR3 has 13 residues. The DNA for the CDR3 is TGTGCCAGCAGCCCAAACCCCACCGGGGAGCTGTTTTTT. This encodes CASSPNPTGELFF.

The J gene is TRBJ1-2, the V gene TRBV2; 7 bases align to TRBD1. Losses at the gene ends were 3 bases for V and 4 bases for J; bases not matched to a gene: 14. CDR1 SNHLY and CDR2 FYNNEI come from the germline V gene. The CDR3 loop spans 17 amino acids. CDR3 sequence: CASSDSGQAARAYGYTF. The CDR3, as DNA: TGTGCCAGCAGTGATTCCGGACAGGCGGCAAGGGCCTATGGCTACACCTTC.

The V and J genes are TRBV10-1 and TRBJ2-1, with D tentatively TRBD2 (6 bases). Trimming removed 8 bases from V and 1 base from J, with 12 bases in between. CDR1 is WNHNN and CDR2 is SYGVQD in the germline V gene (reference sequence). The CDR3 loop spans 14 amino acids. The CDR3 region is CASGAGLSYNEQFF. The CDR3 DNA reads TGCGCCAGCGGTGCGGGACTGTCCTACAATGAGCAGTTCTTC.

The chain uses TRBV19 and TRBJ2-7; TRBD1 agrees at 7 bases. CDR3 length: 13 amino acids. Germline CDR1 LNHDA, CDR2 SQIVND (reference sequence). Trimming took 5 bases from V and 7 from J; bases not matched to a gene: 8. This CDR3 is CASSHGQANEQYF. The CDR3 nucleotides are TGTGCCAGTAGTCACGGACAGGCGAATGAGCAGTACTTC.

The chain carries TRBV5-4 and TRBJ2-1, with TRBD2 matching over 9 bases. Germline values: CDR1 SGHNT, CDR2 YYREEE (reference sequence). V was pared by 5 bases and J by 4 bases, with 1 base of the junction left unmatched. The CDR3 covers 13 residues. CDR3 in amino acids: CASRRGGYNEQFF. The CDR3 DNA follows: TGTGCCAGCAGGCGGGGGGGATACAATGAGCAGTTCTTC.

The chain joins TRBV14 to TRBJ1-6, with D hard to call. This CDR3 is 12 amino acids long. Germline CDR1 reads SGHDN; CDR2 reads FVKESK. Trimming took 2 bases from V and 14 from J, leaving 10 bases between them. The CDR3 sequence: CASSQKLPTLHF. Here the CDR3 DNA reads TGTGCCAGCAGCCAAAAGCTTCCCACCCTCCACTTT.

The chain has TRBV28 and TRBJ2-3, with D perhaps matching TRBD2 (7 bases). The CDR3 spans 16 residues. Deletions cut 4 bases from V and 0 bases from J, with 14 bases between. Germline lookup yields CDR1 MDHEN and CDR2 SYDVKM. The CDR3 loop is CASSSGGQGSTDTQYF. The DNA for the CDR3 is TGTGCCAGCAGTTCGGGGGGCCAGGGAAGCACAGATACGCAGTATTTT.

This sequence joins TRBV2 and TRBJ1-2, with no clear D. The CDR3 covers 13 residues. The germline CDR1 and CDR2 sequences are SNHLY and FYNNEI. Trimming left V 7 bases short and J 7 bases short, with 16 bases between. The CDR3 region has the DNA TGTGCCAGCAAGTTCGAATGGCAGGCTGGCTACACCTTC. Protein product: CASKFEWQAGYTF.

The gene calls are TRBV28 and TRBJ2-7, with a weak D call TRBD2 (6 bases). Trimming removed 6 bases from V and 7 bases from J, with 31 bases in between. The CDR3 covers 18 residues. The V gene's germline CDR1 is MDHEN and CDR2 SYDVKM. The CDR3 DNA sequence: TGTGCCAGCAGCTCTCCAACAGGACGGGGGAGCTTGACGGGGGAGCAGTACTTC. Its translation is CASSSPTGRGSLTGEQYF. The whole variable domain, remainder taken from reference TRBV28 and TRBJ2-7, is DVKVTQSSRYLVKRTGEKVFLECVQDMDHENMFWYRQDPGLGLRLIYFSYDVKMKEKGDIPEGYSVSREKKERFSLILESASTNQTSMYLCASSSPTGRGSLTGEQYFGPGTRLTVT.

Only a few counts were recorded for this clone. This chain links TRBV28 with TRBJ2-4; D is undetermined. Deletions cut 4 bases from V and 0 bases from J, with 7 bases between. Per the germline V gene, CDR1 is MDHEN and CDR2 is SYDVKM. The CDR3 sequence is 14 residues long. The CDR3 DNA is TGTGCCAGCAGTTGGGGATTAGCCAAAAACATTCAGTACTTC. This translates into CASSWGLAKNIQYF.

This chain uses TRBV9 with TRBJ1-4; D is possibly TRBD1 (6 bases). Germline lookup yields CDR1 SGDLS and CDR2 YYNGEE. V was clipped by 4 bases and J by 0 bases, with 13 bases between them. The CDR3 has 16 residues. CDR3 loop: CASSRGGGATNEKLFF. Written as DNA, the CDR3 is TGTGCCAGCAGCCGAGGGGGTGGGGCAACTAATGAAAAACTGTTTTTT.

This chain links TRBV5-4 with TRBJ1-4, with TRBD1 matching over 11 bases. The CDR3 length is 14 residues. V shed 4 bases, J shed 6 bases, and the junction held 2 bases outside the gene matches. Germline CDR1 reads SGHNT; CDR2 reads YYREEE (reference sequence). CDR3 in amino acids: CASSRDRGYEKLFF. DNA of the CDR3: TGTGCCAGCAGCCGGGACAGGGGGTATGAAAAACTGTTTTTT.

The chain has TRBV7-8 and TRBJ1-3; D is unresolved. CDR1 SGHVS and CDR2 FQNEAQ come from the germline V gene. Trimming pared 6 bases from V and 0 bases from J, leaving 9 bases between. This CDR3 is 14 amino acids long. The CDR3: CASSSSHSGNTIYF. CDR3 in DNA: TGTGCCAGCAGTTCCAGCCACTCTGGAAACACCATATATTTT.

The chain employs TRBV11-2 and TRBJ2-7; TRBD1 might be the D (6 bases). CDR3 length: 19 amino acids. Trimming cost V 5 bases and J 0 bases, with 26 bases left between them. In germline, CDR1 is SGHAT, CDR2 FQNNGV. The CDR3: CASSLPSGTNMGLSYEQYF. The CDR3, as DNA: TGTGCCAGCAGCCTGCCCTCCGGGACAAACATGGGGCTCTCCTACGAGCAGTACTTC.

This chain links TRBV29-1 with TRBJ1-2; D is undetermined. The CDR3 consists of 15 residues. CDR1 SQVTM and CDR2 ANQGSEA come from the germline V gene. Trimming left V 0 bases short and J 0 bases short, with 11 bases between. The CDR3 nucleotides read TGCAGCGTTGAAGAGTCAGGCCCTGCTAACTATGGCTACACCTTC. Residues: CSVEESGPANYGYTF.

This clone was seen only a few times. The rearrangement links TRBV5-4 to TRBJ1-1, with 9 bases matching TRBD1. After removal of 4 bases from V and 1 base from J, the junction contained 2 bases not matched to a gene. In germline, CDR1 is SGHNT, CDR2 YYREEE (reference sequence). This CDR3 comprises 14 residues. CDR3 nucleotide sequence: TGTGCCAGCAGCCCGGGACAGGGGAACACTGAAGCTTTCTTT. This encodes CASSPGQGNTEAFF.

The chain recombines TRBV6-1 with TRBJ1-1; D gene uncertain. The CDR3 extends over 11 amino acids. Looked up from germline, CDR1 is MNHNS and CDR2 is SASEGT. The ends were cut back, 7 bases at V and 1 base at J, with 4 bases in the middle. Here the CDR3 DNA reads TGTGCCAGCATAAAGAACACTGAAGCTTTCTTT. This gives the protein CASIKNTEAFF.

The chain recombines TRBV30 with TRBJ2-7; possibly TRBD2 for D (6 bases). This CDR3 is built from 14 residues. The germline V and J ends were trimmed by 3 bases and 4 bases, with 16 bases remaining between them. The germline gives CDR1 GTSNPN, CDR2 SVGIG (reference sequence). The CDR3, as DNA: TGTGCCTGGAGGGCCTCCGGGAGCTGGTACGAGCAGTACTTC. Residues: CAWRASGSWYEQYF.

Note on this clone: Compared with germline, one end of the junction differs, possibly owing to a read error. The chain is built from TRBV10-3 and TRBJ1-2; D perhaps matches TRBD1 (6 bases). This CDR3 has 12 residues. Per germline, CDR1 ENHRY and CDR2 SYGVKD. DNA for the CDR3: TGTGCCATCAGTGAGCACAGGGAGGCCCACGCCTTC. It yields the protein CAISEHREAHAF.

The chain joins TRBV7-6 to TRBJ2-2; 8 nucleotides match TRBD1. The CDR3 is made up of 16 amino acids. CDR1 is SGHVS, CDR2 FNYEAQ, per germline. With 5 bases clipped from V and 5 bases from J, the junction kept 10 bases outside the gene matches. The CDR3 coding sequence is TGTGCCAGCAGCCTGCAGGGGGCTCGGGCAACCGGGGAGCTGTTTTTT. As protein: CASSLQGARATGELFF.

The rearrangement links TRBV18 to TRBJ2-2, with 14 positions matching TRBD2. CDR1 KGHSH and CDR2 LQKENI come from the germline V gene. This CDR3 is 18 amino acids long. J lost 0 bases, V lost 5 bases, and 5 bases had no gene match. The CDR3 loop is CASSTTSGGAPNTGELFF. CDR3 bases: TGTGCCAGCTCAACGACTAGCGGGGGGGCTCCGAACACCGGGGAGCTGTTTTTT.

V and J are TRBV27 and TRBJ1-5; 10 nucleotides agree with TRBD1. There are 16 residues in the CDR3. V trimming: 4 bases; J trimming: 6 bases; junction bases outside the gene matches: 9. The germline CDR1 and CDR2 sequences are MNHEY and SMNVEV (reference sequence). The DNA of the CDR3 is TGTGCCAGCAGTTCGCGGCCGGGACAGGGGACTCAGCCCCAGCATTTT. Translating it yields CASSSRPGQGTQPQHF.